This is a list of T cell receptor beta chains from one sample in a study of blood T cell repertoires in COVID-19. The method was immunoSEQ multiplex PCR; TCRdb's version includes in-frame clones alone and lacks a portion of them. Counted here are 160,000 or so clones, over 75% occurring once; the ten biggest clones make up more than 9.5%. The sequenced material came from peripheral blood. These receptor sequences come from a man in his 60s with active or convalescent COVID-19. Both conserved end residues are part of each CDR3. The D gene is left open where the match is weak. Size is omitted from some rows. Given values are once, few, many or a class for expanded clones.

D gene | J gene | V gene | clone size | CDR3 protein | CDR3 DNA
. | TRBJ1-6 | TRBV2 | . | CASREVGDMNSPLHF | TGTGCCAGCAGAGAGGTAGGGGATATGAATTCACCCCTCCACTTT
TRBD1 | TRBJ1-1 | TRBV7-9 | . | CASSLAGQGVEAFF | TGTGCCAGCAGCTTGGCGGGACAGGGCGTTGAAGCTTTCTTT
. | TRBJ1-3 | TRBV5-1 | . | CASSPVRGAGNTIYF | TGCGCCAGCAGCCCGGTAAGAGGCGCCGGAAACACCATATATTTT
TRBD2 | TRBJ2-1 | TRBV6-4 | few | CASSELAGVFNEQFF | TGTGCCAGCAGTGAGTTAGCGGGAGTTTTCAATGAGCAGTTCTTC
TRBD2 | TRBJ2-7 | TRBV7-9 | once | CASSFDMGLAGGYEQYF | TGTGCCAGCAGCTTTGACATGGGACTAGCGGGTGGCTACGAGCAGTACTTC
TRBD2 | TRBJ2-2 | TRBV9 | . | CASSPGRLAGKGTGELFF | TGTGCCAGCAGCCCCGGGAGGCTAGCGGGAAAAGGCACCGGGGAGCTGTTTTTT
. | TRBJ2-3 | TRBV12-1 | . | CASSFGVCPPSTDTQYF | TGTGCCAGCAGCTTCGGGGTTTGTCCACCTAGCACAGATACGCAGTATTTT
TRBD1 | TRBJ1-4 | TRBV28 | . | CASSKRDRGEKLFF | TGTGCCAGCAGTAAACGGGACAGGGGTGAAAAACTGTTTTTT
TRBD1 | TRBJ1-1 | TRBV29-1 | . | CSGVGQGGTEAFF | TGCAGCGGGGTTGGACAGGGGGGCACTGAAGCTTTCTTT
TRBD2 | TRBJ2-1 | TRBV5-4 | . | CASSFAAGAGGYNEQFF | TGTGCCAGCAGCTTTGCCGCGGGAGCGGGAGGGTACAATGAGCAGTTCTTC
TRBD1 | TRBJ1-2 | TRBV10-1 | few | CASGTEGQGPNYGYTF | TGCGCCAGCGGTACCGAGGGACAGGGTCCCAACTATGGCTACACCTTC
. | TRBJ1-6 | TRBV9 | once | CASSVGHTRDNSPLHF | TGTGCCAGCAGCGTAGGGCACACGAGGGATAATTCACCCCTCCACTTT
. | TRBJ2-1 | TRBV19 | once | CASSITGSSYNEQFF | TGTGCCAGTAGTATTACAGGGAGCTCCTACAATGAGCAGTTCTTC
. | TRBJ1-2 | TRBV5-6 | . | CASSPRGQTNYGYTF | TGTGCCAGCAGCCCACGAGGACAGACTAACTATGGCTACACCTTC
TRBD1 | TRBJ1-5 | TRBV19 | few | CASRTRQGGQPQHF | TGTGCCAGTAGAACACGACAGGGAGGACAGCCCCAGCATTTT
. | TRBJ1-1 | TRBV29-1 | . | CSVLKGPEAFF | TGCAGCGTTCTTAAGGGGCCTGAAGCTTTCTTT